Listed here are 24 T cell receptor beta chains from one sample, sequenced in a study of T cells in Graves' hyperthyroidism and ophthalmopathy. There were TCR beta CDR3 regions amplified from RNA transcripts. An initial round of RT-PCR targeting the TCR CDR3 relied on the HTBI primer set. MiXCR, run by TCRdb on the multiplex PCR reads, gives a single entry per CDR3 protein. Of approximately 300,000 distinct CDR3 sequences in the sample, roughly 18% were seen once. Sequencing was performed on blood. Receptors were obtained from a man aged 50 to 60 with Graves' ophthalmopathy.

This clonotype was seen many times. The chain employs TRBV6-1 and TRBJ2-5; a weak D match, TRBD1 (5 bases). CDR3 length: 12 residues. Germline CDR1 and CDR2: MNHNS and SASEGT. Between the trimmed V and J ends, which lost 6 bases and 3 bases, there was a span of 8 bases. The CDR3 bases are TGTGCCAGCAGAGGGGAAGAAGAGACCCAGTACTTC. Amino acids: CASRGEEETQYF.

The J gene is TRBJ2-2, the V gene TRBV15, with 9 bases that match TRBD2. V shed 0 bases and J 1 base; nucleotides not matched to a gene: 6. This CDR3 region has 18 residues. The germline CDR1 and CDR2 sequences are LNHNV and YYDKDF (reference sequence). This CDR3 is CATSREMREGLNTGELFF. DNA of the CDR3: TGTGCCACCAGCAGAGAAATGCGGGAGGGATTGAACACCGGGGAGCTGTTTTTT.

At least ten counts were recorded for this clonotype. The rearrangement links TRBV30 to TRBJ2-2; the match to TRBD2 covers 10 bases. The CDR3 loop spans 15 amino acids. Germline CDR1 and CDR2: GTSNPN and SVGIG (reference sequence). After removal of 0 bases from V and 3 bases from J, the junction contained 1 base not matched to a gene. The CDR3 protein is CAWSVLAGDTGELFF. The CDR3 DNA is TGTGCCTGGAGTGTCCTAGCGGGAGACACCGGGGAGCTGTTTTTT.

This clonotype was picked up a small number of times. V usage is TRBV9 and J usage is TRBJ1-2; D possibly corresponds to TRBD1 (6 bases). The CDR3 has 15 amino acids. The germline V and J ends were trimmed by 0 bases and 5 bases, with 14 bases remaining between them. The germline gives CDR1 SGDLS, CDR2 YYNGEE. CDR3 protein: CASSVGGGVRYGYTF. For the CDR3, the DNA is TGTGCCAGCAGCGTAGGTGGGGGCGTACGGTATGGCTACACCTTC.

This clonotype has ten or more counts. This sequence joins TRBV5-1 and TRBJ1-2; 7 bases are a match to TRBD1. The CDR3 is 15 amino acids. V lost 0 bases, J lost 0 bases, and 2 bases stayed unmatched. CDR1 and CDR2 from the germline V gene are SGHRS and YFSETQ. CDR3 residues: CASSLDRGANYGYTF. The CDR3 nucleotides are TGCGCCAGCAGCTTGGACAGGGGAGCTAACTATGGCTACACCTTC.

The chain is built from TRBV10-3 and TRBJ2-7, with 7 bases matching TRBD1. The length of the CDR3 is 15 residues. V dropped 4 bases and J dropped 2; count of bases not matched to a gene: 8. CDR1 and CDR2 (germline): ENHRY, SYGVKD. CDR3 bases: TGTGCCATCAGTGGTTCTCCGACAGGGACCTACGAGCAGTACTTC. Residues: CAISGSPTGTYEQYF.

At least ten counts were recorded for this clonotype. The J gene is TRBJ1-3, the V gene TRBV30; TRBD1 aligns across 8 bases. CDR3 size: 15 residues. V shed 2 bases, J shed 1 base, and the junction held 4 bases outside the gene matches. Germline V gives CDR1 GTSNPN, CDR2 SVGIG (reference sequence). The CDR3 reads CAWSHDRGSGNTIYF. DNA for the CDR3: TGTGCCTGGAGTCATGACAGGGGATCTGGAAACACCATATATTTT.

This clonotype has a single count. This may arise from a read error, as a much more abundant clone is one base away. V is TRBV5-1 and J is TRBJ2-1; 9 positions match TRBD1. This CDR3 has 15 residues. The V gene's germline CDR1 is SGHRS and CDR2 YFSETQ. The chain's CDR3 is CASRAGTGTYNEQSF. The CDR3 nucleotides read TGCGCCAGCAGGGCCGGGACAGGGACTTACAATGAGCAGTCCTTC.

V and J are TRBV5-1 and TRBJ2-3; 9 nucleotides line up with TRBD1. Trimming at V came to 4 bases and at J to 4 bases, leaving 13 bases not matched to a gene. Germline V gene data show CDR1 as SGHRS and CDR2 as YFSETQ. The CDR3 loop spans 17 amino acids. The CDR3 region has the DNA TGCGCCAGCAGCCTTAGGACCTCCGGGACAGGGTCAGATACGCAGTATTTT. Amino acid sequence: CASSLRTSGTGSDTQYF.

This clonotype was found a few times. CDR3 loop: CATGTAPNNSPLHF. DNA for the CDR3: TGTGCCACCGGGACAGCCCCTAATAATTCACCCCTCCACTTT. The V call is TRBV28, the J call TRBJ1-6, with 7 bases identical to TRBD1. The length of the CDR3 is 14 residues. V dropped 10 bases and J dropped 5; count of bases not matched to a gene: 8. Germline CDR1 MDHEN, CDR2 SYDVKM.

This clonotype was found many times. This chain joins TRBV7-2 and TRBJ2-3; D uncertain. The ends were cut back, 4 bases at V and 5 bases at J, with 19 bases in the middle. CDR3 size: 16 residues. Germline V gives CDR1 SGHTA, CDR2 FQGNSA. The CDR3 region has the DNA TGTGCCAGCAGCTCCCCCCCCGGCGGACGGATAGATACGCAGTATTTT. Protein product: CASSSPPGGRIDTQYF.

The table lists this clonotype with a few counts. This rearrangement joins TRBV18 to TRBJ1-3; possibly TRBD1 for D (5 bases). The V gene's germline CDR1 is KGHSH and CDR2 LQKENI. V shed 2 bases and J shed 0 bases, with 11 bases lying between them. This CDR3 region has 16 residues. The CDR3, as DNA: TGTGCCAGCTCACCAAGCGACAGCCTCTCTGGAAACACCATATATTTT. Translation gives CASSPSDSLSGNTIYF.

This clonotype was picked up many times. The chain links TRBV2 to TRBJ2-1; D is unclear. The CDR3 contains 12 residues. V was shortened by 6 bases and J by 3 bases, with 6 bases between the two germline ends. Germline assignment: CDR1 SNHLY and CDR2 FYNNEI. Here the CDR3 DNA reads TGTGCCAGCAGCTTAAGCTACAATGAGCAGTTCTTC. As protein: CASSLSYNEQFF.

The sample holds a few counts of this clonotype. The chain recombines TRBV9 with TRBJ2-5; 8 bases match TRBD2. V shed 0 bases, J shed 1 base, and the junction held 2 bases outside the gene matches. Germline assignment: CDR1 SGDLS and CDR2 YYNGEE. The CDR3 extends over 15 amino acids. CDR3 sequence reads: CASSVGTSTQETQYF. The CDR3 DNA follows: TGTGCCAGCAGCGTAGGGACTAGCACCCAAGAGACCCAGTACTTC.

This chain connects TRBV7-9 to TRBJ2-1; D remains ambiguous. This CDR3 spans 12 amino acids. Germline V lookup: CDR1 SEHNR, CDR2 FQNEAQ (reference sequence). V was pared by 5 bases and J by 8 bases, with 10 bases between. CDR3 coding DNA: TGTGCCAGCAGCCCCAATATTTATGAGCAGTTCTTC. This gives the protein CASSPNIYEQFF.

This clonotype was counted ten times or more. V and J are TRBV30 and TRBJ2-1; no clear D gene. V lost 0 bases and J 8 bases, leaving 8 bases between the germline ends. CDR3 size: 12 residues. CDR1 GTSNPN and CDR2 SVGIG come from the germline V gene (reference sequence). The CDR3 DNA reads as TGTGCCTGGAGTGTTAGCAACTATGAGCAGTTCTTC. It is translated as CAWSVSNYEQFF.

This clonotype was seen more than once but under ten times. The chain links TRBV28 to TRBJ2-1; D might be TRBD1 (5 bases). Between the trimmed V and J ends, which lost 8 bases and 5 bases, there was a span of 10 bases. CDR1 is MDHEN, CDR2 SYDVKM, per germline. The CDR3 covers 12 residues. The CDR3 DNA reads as TGTGCCAGCGGCAGGGATAACAATGAGCAGTTCTTC. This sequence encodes CASGRDNNEQFF.

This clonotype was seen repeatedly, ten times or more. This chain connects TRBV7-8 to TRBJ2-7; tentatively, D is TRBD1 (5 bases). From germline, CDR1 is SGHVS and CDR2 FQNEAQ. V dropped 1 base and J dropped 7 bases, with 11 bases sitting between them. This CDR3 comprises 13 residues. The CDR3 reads CASSLGQSAEQYF. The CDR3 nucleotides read TGTGCCAGCAGCTTAGGACAGAGCGCGGAGCAGTACTTC. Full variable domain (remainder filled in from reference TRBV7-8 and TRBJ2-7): GAGVSQSPRYKVAKRGQDVALRCDPISGHVSLFWYQQALGQGPEFLTYFQNEAQLDKSGLPSDRFFAERPEGSVSTLKIQRTQQEDSAVYLCASSLGQSAEQYFGPGTRLTVT.

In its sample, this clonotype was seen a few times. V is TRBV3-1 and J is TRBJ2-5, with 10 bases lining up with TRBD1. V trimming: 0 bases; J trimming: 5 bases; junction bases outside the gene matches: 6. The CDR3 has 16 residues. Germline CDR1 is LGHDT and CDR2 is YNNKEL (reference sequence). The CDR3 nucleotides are TGTGCCAGCAGCCAAGATAGGGGACAGGGGTTCGAGACCCAGTACTTC. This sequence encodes CASSQDRGQGFETQYF.

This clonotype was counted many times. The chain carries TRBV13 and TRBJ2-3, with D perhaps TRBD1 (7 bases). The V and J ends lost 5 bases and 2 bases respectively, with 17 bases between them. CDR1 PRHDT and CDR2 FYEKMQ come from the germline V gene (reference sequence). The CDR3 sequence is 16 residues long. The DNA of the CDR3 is TGTGCCAGCAGCAGTTGGGCGGGGACAGCCACAGATACGCAGTATTTT. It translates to CASSSWAGTATDTQYF.

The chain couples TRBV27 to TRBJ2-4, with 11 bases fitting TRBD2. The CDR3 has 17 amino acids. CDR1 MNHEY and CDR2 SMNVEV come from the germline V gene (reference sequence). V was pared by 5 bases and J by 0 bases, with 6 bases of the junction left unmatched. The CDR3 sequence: CASSAGTSGRAKNIQYF. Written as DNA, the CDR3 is TGTGCCAGCAGTGCCGGGACTAGCGGACGAGCCAAAAACATTCAGTACTTC.

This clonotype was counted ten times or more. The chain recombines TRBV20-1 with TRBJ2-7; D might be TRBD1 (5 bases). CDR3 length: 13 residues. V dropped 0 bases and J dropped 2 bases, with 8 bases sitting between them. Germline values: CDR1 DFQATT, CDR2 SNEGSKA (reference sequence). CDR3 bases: TGCAGTGCTAGAGACCAGGGAACCTACGAGCAGTACTTC. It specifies CSARDQGTYEQYF.

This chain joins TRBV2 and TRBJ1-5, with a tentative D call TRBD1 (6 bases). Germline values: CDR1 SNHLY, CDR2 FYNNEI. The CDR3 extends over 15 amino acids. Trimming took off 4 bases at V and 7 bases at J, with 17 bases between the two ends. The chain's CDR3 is CASSGSPGGRQPQHF. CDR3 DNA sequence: TGTGCCAGCAGTGGGTCGCCTGGGGGCCGACAGCCCCAGCATTTT.

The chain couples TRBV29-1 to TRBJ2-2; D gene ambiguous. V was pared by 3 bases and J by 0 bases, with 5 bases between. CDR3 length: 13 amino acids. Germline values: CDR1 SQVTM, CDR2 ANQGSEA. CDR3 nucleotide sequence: TGCAGCGTTGAGCCTCCGAACACCGGGGAGCTGTTTTTT. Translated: CSVEPPNTGELFF.